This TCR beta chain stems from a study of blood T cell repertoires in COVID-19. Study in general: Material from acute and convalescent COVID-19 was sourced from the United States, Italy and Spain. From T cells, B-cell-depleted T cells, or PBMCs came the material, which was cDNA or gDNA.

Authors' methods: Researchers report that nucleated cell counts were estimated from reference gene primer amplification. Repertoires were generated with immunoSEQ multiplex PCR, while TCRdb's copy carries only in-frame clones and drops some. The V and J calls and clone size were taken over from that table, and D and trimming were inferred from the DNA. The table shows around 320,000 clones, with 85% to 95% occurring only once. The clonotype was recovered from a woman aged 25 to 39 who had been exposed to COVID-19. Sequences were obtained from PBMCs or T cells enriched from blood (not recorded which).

CDR3 DNA: TGCAGCGTTGAATCCACAGGGACCGAAATGAGCTCCTACGAGCAGTACTTC. Amino acid sequence: CSVESTGTEMSSYEQYF. The gene calls are TRBV29-1 and TRBJ2-7, with D possibly TRBD1 on 6 matching bases. The CDR3 extends over 17 amino acids. The V gene's germline CDR1 is SQVTM and CDR2 ANQGSEA. The V end lost 2 bases, the J end lost 0 bases, and 20 bases lay between the germline ends.